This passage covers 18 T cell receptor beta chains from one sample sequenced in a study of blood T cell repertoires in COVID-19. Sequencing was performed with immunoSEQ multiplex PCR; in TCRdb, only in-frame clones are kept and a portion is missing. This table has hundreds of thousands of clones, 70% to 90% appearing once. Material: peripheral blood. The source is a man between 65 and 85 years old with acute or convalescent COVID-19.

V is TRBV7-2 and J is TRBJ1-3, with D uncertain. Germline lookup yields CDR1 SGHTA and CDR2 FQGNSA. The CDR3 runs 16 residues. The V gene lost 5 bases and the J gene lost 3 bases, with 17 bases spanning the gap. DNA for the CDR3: TGTGCCAGCAGCCGCGATTTAGGGAGCATTGGAAACACCATATATTTT. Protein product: CASSRDLGSIGNTIYF.

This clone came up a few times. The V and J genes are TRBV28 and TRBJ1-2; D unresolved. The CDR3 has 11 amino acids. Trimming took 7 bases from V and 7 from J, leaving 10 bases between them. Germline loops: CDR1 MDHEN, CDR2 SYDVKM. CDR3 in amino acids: CASMEGGGYTF. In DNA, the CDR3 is TGTGCCAGCATGGAGGGAGGTGGCTACACCTTC.

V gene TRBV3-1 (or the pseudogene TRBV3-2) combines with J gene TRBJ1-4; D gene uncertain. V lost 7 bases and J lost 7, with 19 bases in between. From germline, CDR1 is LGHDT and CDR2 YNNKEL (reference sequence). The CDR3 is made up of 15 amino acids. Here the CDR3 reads CASNPSELGSEKLFF. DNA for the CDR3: TGTGCCAGCAACCCCAGTGAGCTAGGTAGTGAAAAACTGTTTTTT.

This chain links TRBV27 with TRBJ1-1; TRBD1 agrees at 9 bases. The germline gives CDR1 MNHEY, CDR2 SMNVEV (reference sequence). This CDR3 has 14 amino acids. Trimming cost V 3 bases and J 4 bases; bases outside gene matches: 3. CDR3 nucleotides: TGTGCCAGCAGTTTCGGACAGGGGATCACTGAAGCTTTCTTT. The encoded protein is CASSFGQGITEAFF.

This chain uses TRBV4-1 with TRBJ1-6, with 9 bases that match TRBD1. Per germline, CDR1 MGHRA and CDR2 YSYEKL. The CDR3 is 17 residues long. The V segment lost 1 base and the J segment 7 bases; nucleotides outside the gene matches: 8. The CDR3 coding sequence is TGCGCCAGCAGCCAAGGGTCCGACAGGGGGGGAAATTCACCCCTCCACTTT. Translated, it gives CASSQGSDRGGNSPLHF.

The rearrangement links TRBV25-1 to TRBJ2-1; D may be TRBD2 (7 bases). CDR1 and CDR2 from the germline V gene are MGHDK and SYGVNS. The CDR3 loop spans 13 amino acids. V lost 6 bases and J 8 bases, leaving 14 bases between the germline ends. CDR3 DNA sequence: TGTGCCAGCAGATGGCAGGGGAGGGATGAGCAGTTCTTC. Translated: CASRWQGRDEQFF.

The DNA of the CDR3 is TGCGCCAGCAGCTCGGGACCCGGGACAGATAATCAGCCCCAGCATTTT. Translating it yields CASSSGPGTDNQPQHF. The rearrangement joins TRBV5-1 to TRBJ1-5, with 7 positions matching TRBD1. The V segment lost 3 bases and the J segment 4 bases; nucleotides outside the gene matches: 10. The CDR3 has 16 amino acids. In germline, CDR1 is SGHRS, CDR2 YFSETQ.

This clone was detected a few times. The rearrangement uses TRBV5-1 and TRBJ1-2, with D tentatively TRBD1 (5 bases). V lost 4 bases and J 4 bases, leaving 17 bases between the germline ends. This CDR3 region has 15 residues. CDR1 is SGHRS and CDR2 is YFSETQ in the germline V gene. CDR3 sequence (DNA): TGCGCCAGCAGCCAAGGGGCGACCCTTTCCTATGGCTACACCTTC. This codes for CASSQGATLSYGYTF.

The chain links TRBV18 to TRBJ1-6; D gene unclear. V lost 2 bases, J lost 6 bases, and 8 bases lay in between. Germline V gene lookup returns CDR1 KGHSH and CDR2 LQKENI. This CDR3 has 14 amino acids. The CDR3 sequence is CASSPSKSNSPLHF. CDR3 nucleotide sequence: TGTGCCAGCTCACCAAGCAAGAGTAATTCACCCCTCCACTTT.

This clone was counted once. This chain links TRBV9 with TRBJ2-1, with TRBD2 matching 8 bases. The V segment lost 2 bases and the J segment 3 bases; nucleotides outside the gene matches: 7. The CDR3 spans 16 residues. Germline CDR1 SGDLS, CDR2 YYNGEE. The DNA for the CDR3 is TGTGCCAGCAGCGTTGATACTAGCGGAGTCTACAATGAGCAGTTCTTC. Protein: CASSVDTSGVYNEQFF.

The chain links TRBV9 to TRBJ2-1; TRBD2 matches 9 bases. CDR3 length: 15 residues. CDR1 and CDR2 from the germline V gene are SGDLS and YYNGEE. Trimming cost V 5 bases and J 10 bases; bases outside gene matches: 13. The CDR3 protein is CASSASAGGAYEQFF. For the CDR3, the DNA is TGTGCCAGCAGTGCCTCGGCGGGGGGGGCCTACGAGCAGTTCTTC.

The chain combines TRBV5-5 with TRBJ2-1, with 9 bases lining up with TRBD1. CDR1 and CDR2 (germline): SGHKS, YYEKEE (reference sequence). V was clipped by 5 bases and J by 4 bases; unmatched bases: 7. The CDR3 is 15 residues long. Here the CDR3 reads CASSNPGQGYNEQFF. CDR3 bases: TGTGCCAGCAGTAACCCGGGACAGGGTTACAATGAGCAGTTCTTC. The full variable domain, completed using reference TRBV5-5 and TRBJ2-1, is DAGVTQSPTHLIKTRGQQVTLRCSPISGHKSVSWYQQVLGQGPQFIFQYYEKEERGRGNFPDRFSARQFPNYSSELNVNALLLGDSALYLCASSNPGQGYNEQFFGPGTRLTVL.

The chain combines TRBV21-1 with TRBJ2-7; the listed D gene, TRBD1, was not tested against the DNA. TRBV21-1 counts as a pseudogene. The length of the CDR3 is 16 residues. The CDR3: CASSRGIGTGFYEQYF. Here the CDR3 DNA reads TGTGCCAGCAGCAGGGGTATTGGGACAGGGTTTTACGAGCAGTACTTC.

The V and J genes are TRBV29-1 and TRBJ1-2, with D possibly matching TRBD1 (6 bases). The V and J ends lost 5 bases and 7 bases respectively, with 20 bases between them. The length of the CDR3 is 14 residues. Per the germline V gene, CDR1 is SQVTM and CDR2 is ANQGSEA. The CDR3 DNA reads TGCAGCGTTTATAGGCCCAACAGGGAAGGTGGCTACACCTTC. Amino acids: CSVYRPNREGGYTF.

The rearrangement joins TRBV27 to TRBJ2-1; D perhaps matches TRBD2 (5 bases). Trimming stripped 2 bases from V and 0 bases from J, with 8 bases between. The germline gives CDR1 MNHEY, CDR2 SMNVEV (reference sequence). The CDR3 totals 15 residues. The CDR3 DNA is TGTGCCAGCAGTTTAGCTAGCAGCTCCTACAATGAGCAGTTCTTC. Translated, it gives CASSLASSSYNEQFF.

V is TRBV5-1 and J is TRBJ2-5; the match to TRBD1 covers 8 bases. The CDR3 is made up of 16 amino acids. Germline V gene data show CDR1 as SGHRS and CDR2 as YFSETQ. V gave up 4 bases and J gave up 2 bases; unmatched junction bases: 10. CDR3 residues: CASSAQGAGLQETQYF. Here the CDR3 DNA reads TGCGCCAGCAGCGCTCAGGGGGCAGGATTACAAGAGACCCAGTACTTC.

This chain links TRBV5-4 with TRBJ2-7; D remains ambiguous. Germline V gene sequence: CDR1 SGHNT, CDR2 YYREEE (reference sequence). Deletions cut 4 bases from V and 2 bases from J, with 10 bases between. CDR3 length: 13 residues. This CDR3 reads CASSRDTPYEQYF. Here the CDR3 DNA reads TGTGCCAGCAGCCGAGACACCCCCTACGAGCAGTACTTC.

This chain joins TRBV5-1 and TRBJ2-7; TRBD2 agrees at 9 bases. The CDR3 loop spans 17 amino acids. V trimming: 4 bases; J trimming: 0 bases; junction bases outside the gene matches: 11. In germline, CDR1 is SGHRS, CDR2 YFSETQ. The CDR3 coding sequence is TGCGCCAGCAGCCCTCCGGGGCTAGCGGGAATCTCCTACGAGCAGTACTTC. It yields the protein CASSPPGLAGISYEQYF.